Listed here are 26 T cell receptor beta chains from one sample, sequenced in a study of T-cell memory formation after mild COVID-19. Via MiXCR, TCRdb re-called the 5' RACE reads, giving one row per CDR3 protein. The repertoire consists of over 350,000 distinct CDR3 sequences, with approximately 24% occurring once and the leading ten covering around 8.1%. Specimen: PBMCs or a T cell subset sorted from them (not recorded which). All receptors come from an adult woman who had mild COVID-19 (a few samples of this study predate the infection). Cell type and time point are not known.

The rearrangement uses TRBV9 and TRBJ1-1, with a tentative D call TRBD1 (5 bases). This CDR3 region has 15 residues. Germline lookup yields CDR1 SGDLS and CDR2 YYNGEE. Between the trimmed V and J ends, which lost 4 bases and 1 base, there was a span of 14 bases. CDR3 amino acids: CASSTSGTRNTEAFF. The CDR3 nucleotides are TGTGCCAGCAGCACCTCCGGGACTCGGAACACTGAAGCTTTCTTT.

This clonotype has only a few counts. CDR3 amino acids: CASSRASRVDGSPLHF. CDR3 DNA sequence: TGTGCCAGCAGTCGAGCGAGCAGGGTTGACGGTTCACCCCTCCACTTT. The genes are TRBV7-6 and TRBJ1-6, with D possibly TRBD1 on 5 matching bases. The CDR3 covers 16 residues. The ends were cut back, 6 bases at V and 9 bases at J, with 21 bases in the middle. The germline gives CDR1 SGHVS, CDR2 FNYEAQ.

The chain is built from TRBV5-6 and TRBJ2-1, with 8 bases identical to TRBD2. Germline lookup yields CDR1 SGHDT and CDR2 YYEEEE. The CDR3 has 15 residues. V dropped 2 bases and J dropped 6; count of bases not matched to a gene: 7. CDR3 nucleotide sequence: TGTGCCAGCAGCTTAGGAGCGGGAGCGGTCAATGAGCAGTTCTTC. Translated: CASSLGAGAVNEQFF.

This chain joins TRBV2 and TRBJ1-4, with 8 bases matching TRBD1. The V and J ends lost 6 bases and 0 bases, in that order; junction bases with no gene match: 12. CDR1 is SNHLY, CDR2 FYNNEI, per germline. This CDR3 comprises 18 residues. This CDR3 reads CASSEDGDRPTTNEKLFF. CDR3 sequence (DNA): TGTGCCAGCAGCGAGGATGGGGACAGGCCCACAACTAATGAAAAACTGTTTTTT. Together with reference TRBV2 and TRBJ1-4, the CDR3 gives the full variable domain: EPEVTQTPSHQVTQMGQEVILRCVPISNHLYFYWYRQILGQKVEFLVSFYNNEISEKSEIFDDQFSVERPDGSNFTLKIRSTKLEDSAMYFCASSEDGDRPTTNEKLFFGSGTQLSVL.

This clonotype was counted between two and nine times. J is TRBJ2-1 and V is TRBV12-3 or TRBV12-4; D might be TRBD2 (6 bases). Trimming left V 4 bases short and J 12 bases short, with 10 bases between. The CDR3 is made up of 11 amino acids. The CDR3 region is CASSSGRGQFF. DNA of the CDR3: TGTGCCAGCAGTTCCGGGAGAGGGCAGTTCTTC.

The chain is built from TRBV20-1 and TRBJ2-1, with 7 bases identical to TRBD2. Germline trimming cut 2 bases from V and 0 bases from J; bases unmatched to any gene: 4. Germline-derived CDR1 and CDR2 are DFQATT and SNEGSKA (reference sequence). This CDR3 contains 15 residues. The CDR3 reads CSARTGGSSYNEQFF. Here the CDR3 DNA reads TGCAGTGCTAGAACTGGCGGGAGCTCCTACAATGAGCAGTTCTTC.

The CDR3 spells CASSSGLAVVQFF. The CDR3 DNA is TGTGCCAGCAGCTCGGGACTAGCGGTGGTGCAGTTCTTC. This sequence joins TRBV5-6 and TRBJ2-1, with 11 bases fitting TRBD2. V gave up 3 bases and J gave up 12 bases; unmatched junction bases: 5. Germline CDR1 reads SGHDT; CDR2 reads YYEEEE. This CDR3 has 13 amino acids. The entire variable domain, with the rest obtained from reference TRBV5-6 and TRBJ2-1, is as follows: DAGVTQSPTHLIKTRGQQVTLRCSPKSGHDTVSWYQQALGQGPQFIFQYYEEEERQRGNFPDRFSGHQFPNYSSELNVNALLLGDSALYLCASSSGLAVVQFFGPGTRLTVL.

This chain connects TRBV9 to TRBJ2-7; 9 bases match TRBD2. The trim removed 0 bases at V and 5 bases at J, leaving 6 bases unmatched. Germline-derived CDR1 and CDR2 are SGDLS and YYNGEE. This CDR3 contains 15 residues. The CDR3: CASSVGAGGPNEQYF. As DNA, the CDR3 is TGTGCCAGCAGCGTAGGGGCGGGAGGGCCCAACGAGCAGTACTTC.

The rearrangement joins TRBV3-1 to TRBJ2-2; D gene unclear. The CDR3 has 14 residues. Germline CDR1 is LGHDT and CDR2 is YNNKEL (reference sequence). V was clipped by 4 bases and J by 5 bases, with 11 bases between them. The CDR3 protein is CASSPVYETGELFF. The CDR3 nucleotides are TGTGCCAGCAGCCCCGTCTACGAGACCGGGGAGCTGTTTTTT.

As regards this clonotype: A read error may account for a junction end that differs from germline. The genes are TRBV4-1 and TRBJ2-5; maybe TRBD2 (5 bases). CDR1 and CDR2 from the germline V gene are MGHRA and YSYEKL. The CDR3 is made up of 14 amino acids. CDR3 loop: CDSSQDGVSKTQYF. The DNA for the CDR3 is TGCGACAGCAGCCAAGACGGGGTCTCGAAGACCCAGTACTTC.

The gene calls are TRBV11-2 and TRBJ1-1; no definite D call. Trimming removed 5 bases at V and 5 bases at J, with 18 bases between. Germline assignment: CDR1 SGHAT and CDR2 FQNNGV. The CDR3 length is 15 residues. CDR3 sequence reads: CASSPDWGRRTEAFF. The DNA for the CDR3 is TGTGCCAGCAGCCCCGATTGGGGTAGGAGAACTGAAGCTTTCTTT.

The chain uses TRBV5-1 and TRBJ2-7, with 10 bases lining up with TRBD2. The CDR3 sequence is 15 residues long. The V gene's germline CDR1 is SGHRS and CDR2 YFSETQ. The V segment lost 2 bases and the J segment 0 bases; nucleotides outside the gene matches: 2. CDR3 region: CASSFGTSVSYEQYF. The CDR3 DNA reads TGCGCCAGCAGCTTCGGGACTAGCGTCTCCTACGAGCAGTACTTC.

This rearrangement joins TRBV7-2 to TRBJ2-2; D gene uncertain. Germline CDR1 reads SGHTA; CDR2 reads FQGNSA. The germline V and J ends were trimmed by 4 bases and 2 bases, with 5 bases remaining between them. This CDR3 has 13 residues. The CDR3 region is CASSSRNTGELFF. The CDR3 DNA is TGTGCCAGCAGCTCCAGAAACACCGGGGAGCTGTTTTTT.

CDR3 protein: CSAGGSEAFF. CDR3 sequence (DNA): TGCAGCGCAGGGGGAAGTGAAGCTTTCTTT. The V and J genes are TRBV29-1 and TRBJ1-1; TRBD1 matches 7 bases. Trimming at V came to 7 bases and at J to 7 bases, leaving 3 bases not matched to a gene. The CDR3 is 10 residues long. Germline CDR1 and CDR2: SQVTM and ANQGSEA.

This clonotype has just a few counts. The chain carries TRBV7-2 and TRBJ2-1; the match to TRBD2 covers 14 bases. Germline loops: CDR1 SGHTA, CDR2 FQGNSA. The CDR3 loop spans 18 amino acids. J gave up 3 bases and V 5 bases, and 9 bases lay outside the gene matches. CDR3: CASSLPTSGGANYNEQFF. The CDR3 DNA is TGTGCCAGCAGCCTTCCGACTAGCGGGGGGGCGAACTACAATGAGCAGTTCTTC.

The sample holds many counts of this clonotype. This chain joins TRBV5-1 and TRBJ2-4; 12 bases are a match to TRBD1. The V gene's germline CDR1 is SGHRS and CDR2 YFSETQ. V gave up 0 bases and J gave up 1 base; unmatched junction bases: 11. The CDR3 loop spans 20 amino acids. The CDR3 sequence: CASSLASGTGGDPAKNIQYF. CDR3 DNA sequence: TGCGCCAGCAGCTTGGCCAGCGGGACAGGGGGCGACCCCGCCAAAAACATTCAGTACTTC.

This clonotype occurred many times. The chain joins TRBV7-2 to TRBJ2-1, with D tentatively TRBD2 (6 bases). The ends were cut back, 5 bases at V and 5 bases at J, with 10 bases in the middle. The CDR3 sequence is 13 residues long. In germline, CDR1 is SGHTA, CDR2 FQGNSA. The CDR3, as DNA: TGTGCCAGCAGCCGGAGGGCCGACAATGAGCAGTTCTTC. It translates to CASSRRADNEQFF. Combining the CDR3 with reference TRBV7-2 and TRBJ2-1 gives the whole variable domain GAGVSQSPSNKVTEKGKDVELRCDPISGHTALYWYRQSLGQGLEFLIYFQGNSAPDKSGLPSDRFSAERTGGSVSTLTIQRTQQEDSAVYLCASSRRADNEQFFGPGTRLTVL.

The rearrangement links TRBV6-2 or TRBV6-3 to TRBJ1-5; D might be TRBD1 (5 bases). This CDR3 has 15 residues. V lost 2 bases to trimming and J lost 4 bases, with 12 bases between them. Germline CDR1 MNHEY, CDR2 SVGEGT. This CDR3 reads CASSYPGHPNQPQHF. The DNA of the CDR3 is TGTGCCAGCAGTTACCCGGGGCACCCGAATCAGCCCCAGCATTTT.

This chain joins TRBV7-3 and TRBJ2-7; TRBD1 or TRBD2 may be the D gene (7 bases each). The V end lost 2 bases, the J end lost 3 bases, and 14 bases lay between the germline ends. The germline V gene has CDR1 SGHTA and CDR2 FQGTGA. The CDR3 totals 15 residues. The CDR3 here is CASSLGRGRNYEQYF. In DNA, the CDR3 is TGTGCCAGCAGCTTAGGGAGGGGGCGCAACTACGAGCAGTACTTC.

This clonotype was counted between two and nine times. The chain is built from TRBV19 and TRBJ1-2; 7 positions match TRBD1. The CDR3 covers 13 residues. CDR1 and CDR2 from the germline V gene are LNHDA and SQIVND (reference sequence). Losses at the gene ends were 4 bases for V and 5 bases for J; bases not matched to a gene: 4. CDR3 sequence reads: CASSKDRLYGYTF. As DNA, the CDR3 is TGTGCCAGTAGTAAGGACAGGCTATATGGCTACACCTTC.

This clonotype has a count of ten or more. The genes are TRBV7-6 and TRBJ1-1, with D unresolved. The germline CDR1 and CDR2 sequences are SGHVS and FNYEAQ. This CDR3 is 13 amino acids long. Trimming pared 2 bases from V and 3 bases from J, leaving 7 bases between. The CDR3 region is CASSLRIDTEAFF. For the CDR3, the DNA is TGTGCCAGCAGCTTAAGGATCGACACTGAAGCTTTCTTT.

This clonotype was seen more than once but under ten times. The V call is TRBV7-9, the J call TRBJ1-2; 7 bases agree with TRBD1. Per the germline V gene, CDR1 is SEHNR and CDR2 is FQNEAQ (reference sequence). The trim removed 5 bases at V and 2 bases at J, leaving 8 bases unmatched. This CDR3 has 15 amino acids. For the CDR3, the DNA is TGTGCCAGCAGCCCCCCCCAGACAGGGAACTATGGCTACACCTTC. Its protein product is CASSPPQTGNYGYTF.

V usage is TRBV12-3 or TRBV12-4 and J usage is TRBJ2-3, with D uncertain. The CDR3 contains 18 residues. V shed 3 bases and J shed 2 bases, with 21 bases lying between them. The CDR3 region has the DNA TGTGCCAGCAGTTTGTTGCCTGTTTTGGTGTCGGCCACAGATACGCAGTATTTT. This sequence encodes CASSLLPVLVSATDTQYF.

This clonotype has only a few counts. V and J are TRBV19 and TRBJ2-5; 10 nucleotides align to TRBD2. The CDR3 totals 16 residues. The germline gives CDR1 LNHDA, CDR2 SQIVND (reference sequence). Germline trimming cut 1 base from V and 5 bases from J; bases unmatched to any gene: 7. In DNA, the CDR3 is TGTGCCAGTAGTATAGGAGGGGGACTAGCGTCGGAGACCCAGTACTTC. This encodes CASSIGGGLASETQYF.

The gene calls are TRBV27 and TRBJ2-5, with unresolved D. The CDR3 consists of 13 residues. In germline, CDR1 is MNHEY, CDR2 SMNVEV (reference sequence). The ends were cut back, 5 bases at V and 4 bases at J, with 11 bases in the middle. The CDR3 DNA reads as TGTGCCAGCAGTCCCGACTTGGCAGAGACCCAGTACTTC. Protein: CASSPDLAETQYF.

This chain joins TRBV29-1 and TRBJ2-7; maybe TRBD2 (5 bases). Germline values: CDR1 SQVTM, CDR2 ANQGSEA. V was clipped by 3 bases and J by 3 bases, with 12 bases between them. The CDR3 runs to 13 residues. This chain's CDR3 is CSVEAGSRYEQYF. The CDR3 nucleotides read TGCAGCGTTGAGGCTGGGAGCCGCTACGAGCAGTACTTC.